This TCR beta chain was retrieved from a study of beta chain features in type 1 diabetes. V lost 4 bases and J lost 12, with 19 bases in between. CDR1 and CDR2 from the germline V gene are SGDLS and YYNGEE. CDR3 length: 13 amino acids. Expressed TCRB transcripts got sequenced, as all isolated RNA was reverse transcribed. Naive, central memory and regulatory T cell samples averaged roughly 3.6 million immunoSEQ reads each. Produced via immunoSEQ multiplex PCR; TCRdb's table is partial and in-frame only. Altogether fewer than 250,000 clones are present, roughly 14% being singletons, with the ten largest covering around 0.03%. Using CD45RO/CCR7/CD25/CD127/CD95/CD27, CD4+ naive, central memory, regulatory and stem cell-like memory cells were sorted.

Sequenced sample: naive CD4+ T cells from blood. The TCR was taken from a middle-aged woman in good health. The V and J genes are TRBV9 and TRBJ2-5, with D tentatively TRBD2 (7 bases). The chain's CDR3 is CASSPLGGPLKYF. DNA of the CDR3: TGTGCCAGCAGCCCCCTCGGGGGGCCCTTGAAGTACTTC.